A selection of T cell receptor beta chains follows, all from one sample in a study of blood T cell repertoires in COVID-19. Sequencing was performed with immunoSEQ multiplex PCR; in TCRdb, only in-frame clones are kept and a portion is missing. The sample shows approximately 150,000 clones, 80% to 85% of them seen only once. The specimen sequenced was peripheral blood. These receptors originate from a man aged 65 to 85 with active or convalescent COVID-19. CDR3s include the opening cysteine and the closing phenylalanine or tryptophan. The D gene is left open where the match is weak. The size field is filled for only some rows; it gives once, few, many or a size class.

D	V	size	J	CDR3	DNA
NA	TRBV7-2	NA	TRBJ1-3	CASSPQGGGNTIYF	TGTGCCAGCAGCCCCCAAGGAGGGGGAAACACCATATATTTT
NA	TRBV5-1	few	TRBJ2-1	CASHRGGSYNEQFF	TGCGCCAGTCACAGGGGGGGCTCCTACAATGAGCAGTTCTTC
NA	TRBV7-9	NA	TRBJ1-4	CASSLGGHEKLFF	TGTGCCAGCAGCTTAGGAGGGCATGAAAAACTGTTTTTT
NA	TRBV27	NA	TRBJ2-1	CASSFAGSGLNEQFF	TGTGCCAGCAGTTTCGCGGGTTCCGGGTTGAATGAGCAGTTCTTC
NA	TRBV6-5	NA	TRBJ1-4	CASSYGSGWDEKLFF	TGTGCCAGCAGTTACGGTTCAGGGTGGGATGAAAAACTGTTTTTT
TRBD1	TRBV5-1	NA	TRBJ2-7	CASSFLSRDSSYEQYF	TGCGCCAGCAGCTTTTTGAGCCGGGACAGCTCCTACGAGCAGTACTTC
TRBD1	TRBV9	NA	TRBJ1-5	CASSPGGPDGNQPQHF	TGTGCCAGCAGCCCAGGGGGGCCCGACGGCAATCAGCCCCAGCATTTT
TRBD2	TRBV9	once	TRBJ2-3	CASSSTPSGTSGGTDTQYF	TGTGCCAGCAGCTCAACGCCCTCCGGGACTAGCGGGGGCACAGATACGCAGTATTTT
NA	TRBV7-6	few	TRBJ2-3	CASSLVPVTTPDTQYF	TGTGCCAGCAGCTTAGTACCGGTTACTACCCCAGATACGCAGTATTTT
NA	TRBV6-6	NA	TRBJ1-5	CASSYGGGSNQPQHF	TGTGCCAGCAGTTACGGCGGTGGTAGCAATCAGCCCCAGCATTTT
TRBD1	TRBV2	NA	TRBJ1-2	CASRDLGQGGYGYTF	TGTGCCAGCAGGGACCTCGGACAGGGAGGGTATGGCTACACCTTC
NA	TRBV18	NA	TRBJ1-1	CATTYQRGVKNTEAFF	TGTGCCACCACCTATCAAAGAGGCGTCAAGAACACTGAAGCTTTCTTT
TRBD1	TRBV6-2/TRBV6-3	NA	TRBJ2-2	CASSPRTGGYTGELFF	TGTGCCAGCAGCCCTCGGACAGGGGGCTACACCGGGGAGCTGTTTTTT